Shown below are 27 T cell receptor beta chains from a single sample sequenced in a study of tissue T cells after allogeneic stem cell transplantation. Generated by immunoSEQ multiplex PCR, the TCRdb table keeps only in-frame clones and is missing some. The profile covers tens of thousands of clones, with 72% appearing a single time and roughly 0.66% taken by the ten largest. The specimen sequenced was spleen. The receptor source for this set is a female BALB/c mouse in good health. The strain bears MHC haplotype H2-d.

About this clone: Gene names refer to mouse genes. The read terminates 1 residue before the CDR3 end, so the remaining end is supplied by the germline J gene. The chain has TRBV3 and TRBJ2-7; no firm D call. CDR3 size: 14 residues. V lost 3 bases and J 0 bases, leaving 9 bases between the germline ends. Germline V gene data show CDR1 as SNHLY and CDR2 as FYNGKV (reference sequence). CDR3 region: CASSFSTFSYEQYF. CDR3 bases read: TGTGCCAGCAGCTTCTCGACTTTCTCCTATGAACAGTAC.

Comment on this clone: Gene names denote mouse genes. Read sequence stops 1 residue before the CDR3 end, and the germline J gene provides the missing end. The V gene is TRBV4, the J gene TRBJ2-3; 7 positions agree with TRBD2. Germline trimming cut 4 bases from V and 0 bases from J; bases unmatched to any gene: 4. Germline CDR1 LGHDT, CDR2 YNNKQL (reference sequence). This CDR3 has 15 amino acids. The part of the CDR3 DNA that was read is TGTGCCAGCAGCTTGGGGGGAACTAGTGCAGAAACGCTGTAT. Amino acids: CASSLGGTSAETLY. The entire CDR3 reads CASSLGGTSAETLYF. Full variable domain (missing parts from reference TRBV4 and TRBJ2-3): ETAVFQTPNYHVTQVGNEVSFNCKQTLGHDTMYWYKQDSKKLLKIMFSYNNKQLIVNETVPRRFSPQSSDKAHLNLRIKSVEPEDSAVYLCASSLGGTSAETLYFGSGTRLTVL.

A remark on this clone: All gene names here are mouse names. Read sequence stops 1 residue before the CDR3 end, and the germline J gene provides the missing end. The chain carries TRBV1 and TRBJ1-5; D uncertain. CDR1 is NSQYPW, CDR2 LRSPGD, per germline (reference sequence). CDR3 length: 12 amino acids. The V and J ends lost 3 bases and 2 bases respectively, with 2 bases between them. The part of the CDR3 DNA that was read is TGCACCTGCAGTGCCCACAACCAGGCTCCGCTT. It codes for CTCSAHNQAPL. The CDR3 as a whole reads CTCSAHNQAPLF.

As for this clone: Genes here carry mouse names. Read data end 1 residue before the CDR3 end; the end is taken from the germline J gene. V and J are TRBV5 and TRBJ2-5, with 8 bases that match TRBD2. The length of the CDR3 is 17 residues. The germline gives CDR1 LGHNA, CDR2 YNLKQL (reference sequence). The trim removed 0 bases at V and 3 bases at J, leaving 8 bases unmatched. The DNA read from the CDR3 is TGTGCCAGCAGCCAAGATCACCTGGGGGGTAGTCAAGACACCCAGTAC. Translation: CASSQDHLGGSQDTQY. The whole CDR3 sequence is CASSQDHLGGSQDTQYF.

With regard to this clone: Each gene name is a mouse one. The read falls 1 residue short of the CDR3 end, and the missing part is taken from the germline J gene. V gene TRBV20 combines with J gene TRBJ2-4, with 9 bases that match TRBD2. The CDR3 is 13 residues long. V was pared by 5 bases and J by 2 bases, with 2 bases of the junction left unmatched. CDR1 is GFQATS, CDR2 STVNSAI, per germline. Partial CDR3 DNA: TGTGGTGCTTGGACTGGGGTTCAAAACACCTTGTAC. Translation: CGAWTGVQNTLY. The entire CDR3 sequence reads CGAWTGVQNTLYF.

On this clone: All gene names here are mouse names. The CDR3 extends 1 residue past the end of the read, so its final part is completed from the germline J gene. V is TRBV2 and J is TRBJ2-5, with 12 bases identical to TRBD2. This CDR3 is built from 16 residues. Unmatched junction bases numbered 5, after V lost 1 base and J lost 6 bases. Germline CDR1 and CDR2: LGHNA and YSYQKL. This chain's CDR3 is CASSQGDWGVGDTQYF. CDR3 DNA (partial): TGTGCCAGCAGCCAAGGGGACTGGGGGGTCGGGGACACCCAGTAC.

Concerning this clone itself: Germline and genes here are mouse. Read coverage stops 1 residue before the CDR3 terminus; the germline J gene supplies the remainder. Additional DNA sequences in this sample encode the identical CDR3. The chain couples TRBV31 to TRBJ2-5; D not certain. Germline CDR1 GKSSPN, CDR2 SITVG. The V and J ends lost 0 bases and 0 bases respectively, with 4 bases between them. The CDR3 has 13 amino acids. Partial CDR3 DNA: TGTGCCTGGAGTCTGGGGAACCAAGACACCCAGTAC. This sequence encodes CAWSLGNQDTQY. The whole CDR3 sequence reads CAWSLGNQDTQYF. The full variable domain, in which reference TRBV31 and TRBJ2-5 provide the parts outside the CDR3, is AQTIHQWPVAEIKAVGSPLSLGCTIKGKSSPNLYWYWQATGGTLQQLFYSITVGQVESVVQLNLSASRPKDDQFILSTEKLLLSHSGFYLCAWSLGNQDTQYFGPGTRLLVL.

In regard to this clone: Gene names refer to mouse genes. The observed sequence ends 1 residue before the CDR3 terminus, with the missing tail filled in from the germline J gene. The genes are TRBV19 and TRBJ2-4; 13 bases are a match to TRBD2. This CDR3 comprises 17 residues. V shed 5 bases, J shed 0 bases, and the junction held 6 bases outside the gene matches. Germline CDR1 is FNHDT and CDR2 is SITEND (reference sequence). The CDR3 spells CASSPGTGGGSQNTLYF. CDR3 bases read: TGTGCCAGCAGCCCCGGGACTGGGGGGGGTAGTCAAAACACCTTGTAC.

Remarks on this clone: The gene symbols are mouse symbols. Read data end 1 residue before the CDR3 end; the end is taken from the germline J gene. V gene TRBV13-2 combines with J gene TRBJ2-4; TRBD2 matches 7 bases. Germline lookup yields CDR1 NNHNN and CDR2 SYGAGS (reference sequence). The length of the CDR3 is 14 residues. The J segment lost 2 bases and the V segment lost 1 base, leaving 1 base of the junction unmatched. The sequenced part of the CDR3 DNA is TGTGCCAGCGGTGATTGGGGGGTTCAAAACACCTTGTAC. Its translation is CASGDWGVQNTLY. The whole CDR3 protein reads CASGDWGVQNTLYF.

Only a few counts were recorded for this clone. The genes are named according to mouse. The read ends 1 residue early relative to the CDR3; the germline J gene fills the gap. The chain is built from TRBV20 and TRBJ2-7, with D perhaps matching TRBD1 (6 bases). Germline V gene lookup returns CDR1 GFQATS and CDR2 STVNSAI. Trimming stripped 0 bases from V and 0 bases from J, with 12 bases between. The CDR3 extends over 15 amino acids. CDR3 DNA, as far as it was read: TGTGGTGCTAGGGATCGAGGGGGAAGCTCCTATGAACAGTAC. This gives the protein CGARDRGGSSYEQY. The whole CDR3 reads CGARDRGGSSYEQYF.

This clone has a handful of counts. Gene names and germline refer to mouse. The missing CDR3 end, 1 residue past where the read stops, is filled in from the germline J gene. The chain couples TRBV31 to TRBJ2-7; TRBD1 might be the D (6 bases). CDR3 length equals 15 residues. V lost 0 bases and J 0 bases, leaving 12 bases between the germline ends. Looked up from germline, CDR1 is GKSSPN and CDR2 is SITVG. CDR3 sequence reads: CAWSLDRRSSYEQYF. The CDR3 bases that were read are TGTGCCTGGAGTCTAGACAGGAGGAGCTCCTATGAACAGTAC.

On this clone itself: Any gene name here is a mouse gene name. The read stops 1 residue short of the end of the CDR3; the missing end is completed from the germline J gene. The rearrangement uses TRBV19 and TRBJ1-6; weak D call: TRBD1 (6 bases). TRBJ1-6 is classed as an ORF, of uncertain function. Trimming cost V 4 bases and J 2 bases, with 7 bases left between them. This CDR3 is 14 amino acids long. Germline CDR1 FNHDT, CDR2 SITEND (reference sequence). CDR3 bases read: TGTGCCAGCAGTCGGGACACCTATAATTCGCCCCTCTAC. Its protein is CASSRDTYNSPLY. The entire CDR3 protein reads CASSRDTYNSPLYF.

For this clone: The gene symbols are mouse symbols. The CDR3 extends 1 residue past the end of the read, so its final part is completed from the germline J gene. The V and J genes are TRBV5 and TRBJ1-6; 7 positions match TRBD1. TRBJ1-6 is placed among ORFs of uncertain function. Losses at the gene ends were 1 base for V and 2 bases for J; bases not matched to a gene: 2. CDR1 is LGHNA and CDR2 is YNLKQL in the germline V gene (reference sequence). The CDR3 length is 16 residues. Incomplete CDR3 DNA: TGTGCCAGCAGCCAAGCCCAGGGGGCCTATAATTCGCCCCTCTAC. Its protein is CASSQAQGAYNSPLY. The entire CDR3 protein reads CASSQAQGAYNSPLYF.

Remarks on this clone: Gene names and germline match the mouse. The missing CDR3 end, 1 residue past where the read stops, is filled in from the germline J gene. V gene TRBV13-2 combines with J gene TRBJ2-4; 7 nucleotides match TRBD2. Germline trimming cut 3 bases from V and 0 bases from J; bases unmatched to any gene: 1. The CDR3 has 14 residues. Germline V gene lookup returns CDR1 NNHNN and CDR2 SYGAGS (reference sequence). CDR3 bases read: TGTGCCAGCGGTGGCTGGGGGAGTCAAAACACCTTGTAC. Protein sequence: CASGGWGSQNTLY. The whole CDR3 protein is CASGGWGSQNTLYF.

With regard to this clone: Germline and genes here are mouse. The read stops 1 residue short of the end of the CDR3; the missing end is completed from the germline J gene. This chain connects TRBV1 to TRBJ1-2; the D gene is possibly TRBD1 (6 bases). V lost 3 bases and J 0 bases, leaving 11 bases between the germline ends. The CDR3 covers 15 residues. Looked up from germline, CDR1 is NSQYPW and CDR2 is LRSPGD (reference sequence). The covered CDR3 bases are TGCACCTGCAGTGCCCCGGGACATTCAAACTCCGACTACACC. It yields the protein CTCSAPGHSNSDYT. The whole CDR3 sequence reads CTCSAPGHSNSDYTF. Full variable domain (outside the CDR3, taken from reference TRBV1 and TRBJ1-2): VTLLEQNPRWRLVPRGQAVNLRCILKNSQYPWMSWYQQDLQKQLQWLFTLRSPGDKEVKSLPGADYLATRVTDTELRLQVANMSQGRTLYCTCSAPGHSNSDYTFGSGTRLLVI.

This clone occurred once. Gene names denote mouse genes. With the read ending 1 residue before the CDR3 end, the germline J gene is used to fill in that end. The V gene is TRBV13-1, the J gene TRBJ2-5; 8 bases are a match to TRBD2. The length of the CDR3 is 13 residues. Germline V gene lookup returns CDR1 NSHNY and CDR2 SYGAGN. V lost 5 bases, J lost 2 bases, and 1 base stayed unmatched. The CDR3 spells CASRGLVQDTQYF. Incomplete CDR3 DNA: TGTGCCAGCAGGGGACTGGTCCAAGACACCCAGTAC.

Of note for this clone: The genes and germline here are from mouse. The read is 1 residue too short to cover the CDR3 end, so that end is filled in from the germline J gene. The chain joins TRBV31 to TRBJ1-1, with TRBD1 as a possible D gene (5 bases). Trimming shortened V by 1 base and J by 4 bases, and 13 bases separated the two germline ends. The CDR3 totals 14 residues. Germline CDR1 reads GKSSPN; CDR2 reads SITVG. The CDR3 loop is CAWSPLGEGTEVFF. Incomplete CDR3 DNA: TGTGCCTGGAGTCCCTTGGGGGAGGGCACAGAAGTCTTC. Full variable domain (outside the CDR3, taken from reference TRBV31 and TRBJ1-1): AQTIHQWPVAEIKAVGSPLSLGCTIKGKSSPNLYWYWQATGGTLQQLFYSITVGQVESVVQLNLSASRPKDDQFILSTEKLLLSHSGFYLCAWSPLGEGTEVFFGKGTRLTVV.

Concerning this clone itself: Here the gene names and germline are mouse. The read ends 1 residue before the CDR3 terminus; that terminus is restored from the germline J gene. V and J are TRBV13-2 and TRBJ2-4, with 9 nucleotides matching TRBD1. Germline trimming cut 2 bases from V and 3 bases from J; bases unmatched to any gene: 4. The V gene's germline CDR1 is NNHNN and CDR2 SYGAGS (reference sequence). The CDR3 covers 15 residues. The sequenced part of the CDR3 DNA is TGTGCCAGCGGTGAAACAGGGGGCGCGCAAAACACCTTGTAC. It encodes CASGETGGAQNTLY. The entire CDR3 is CASGETGGAQNTLYF.

This clone was picked up one time. Germline and genes: mouse. From the germline J gene comes the end of the CDR3, since the read stops 1 residue before it. The chain combines TRBV19 with TRBJ1-6; D is undetermined. TRBJ1-6 is an ORF for which the function is uncertain. CDR1 FNHDT and CDR2 SITEND come from the germline V gene (reference sequence). The CDR3 is 13 amino acids. Trimming removed 2 bases from V and 5 bases from J, with 5 bases in between. The CDR3 loop is CASSMPNNSPLYF. Partial CDR3 DNA: TGTGCCAGCAGTATGCCGAATAATTCGCCCCTCTAC.

A note on this clone: The gene names given are mouse names. The read ends 1 residue before the CDR3 terminus; that terminus is restored from the germline J gene. This rearrangement joins TRBV5 to TRBJ2-1; either TRBD1 or TRBD2 may supply D (6 bases each). Germline loops: CDR1 LGHNA, CDR2 YNLKQL (reference sequence). This CDR3 contains 14 residues. The V end was cut by 0 bases, the J end by 6 bases, with 9 bases between. Incomplete CDR3 DNA: TGTGCCAGCAGCCAAGAAGTGGGGGCTGCTGAGCAGTTC. This sequence encodes CASSQEVGAAEQF. The whole CDR3 sequence reads CASSQEVGAAEQFF.

Details on this clone: Any gene name here is a mouse gene name. Sequencing ends 1 residue short of the CDR3 end; the germline J gene provides the rest. This chain uses TRBV13-2 with TRBJ1-6; D is undetermined. TRBJ1-6 is known as an ORF, though its function is uncertain. V lost 0 bases to trimming and J lost 8 bases, with 9 bases between them. The CDR3 is made up of 14 amino acids. Per the germline V gene, CDR1 is NNHNN and CDR2 is SYGAGS (reference sequence). The CDR3 protein is CASGDVGRDSPLYF. The CDR3 bases that were read are TGTGCCAGCGGTGATGTAGGGCGGGATTCGCCCCTCTAC.

This clone was observed a few times. Genes here carry mouse names. The CDR3 end lies 1 residue beyond the end of the read and is filled in from the germline J gene. The genes are TRBV31 and TRBJ2-7; 7 bases map to TRBD1. V gave up 4 bases and J gave up 6 bases; unmatched junction bases: 9. Germline V gene data show CDR1 as GKSSPN and CDR2 as SITVG. This CDR3 is 13 amino acids long. CDR3 protein: CAWNAQGKVEQYF. The sequenced CDR3 bases are TGTGCCTGGAATGCACAGGGGAAGGTTGAACAGTAC. Complete variable domain (other parts from reference TRBV31 and TRBJ2-7): AQTIHQWPVAEIKAVGSPLSLGCTIKGKSSPNLYWYWQATGGTLQQLFYSITVGQVESVVQLNLSASRPKDDQFILSTEKLLLSHSGFYLCAWNAQGKVEQYFGPGTRLTVL.

On this clone: The genes are named according to mouse. From the germline J gene comes the end of the CDR3, since the read stops 1 residue before it. The chain combines TRBV5 with TRBJ2-2; 8 nucleotides line up with TRBD2. Germline V gives CDR1 LGHNA, CDR2 YNLKQL (reference sequence). The CDR3 sequence is 16 residues long. V lost 0 bases to trimming and J lost 4 bases; unmatched junction nucleotides: 4. CDR3 bases read: TGTGCCAGCAGCCAAGAATGGGGGGGAGGCACCGGGCAGCTCTAC. Translating it yields CASSQEWGGGTGQLY. The whole CDR3 protein is CASSQEWGGGTGQLYF.

On this clone: Here the gene names and germline are mouse. With the read ending 1 residue before the CDR3 end, the germline J gene is used to fill in that end. J is TRBJ2-3 and V is TRBV13-3, with D tentatively TRBD1 (6 bases). Per germline, CDR1 NNHDY and CDR2 SYVADS. The CDR3 contains 15 residues. V shed 2 bases and J shed 1 base, with 11 bases lying between them. The DNA read from the CDR3 is TGTGCCAGCAGTGAGAACAGGGAGGGTGCAGAAACGCTGTAT. Translation: CASSENREGAETLY. The whole CDR3 reads CASSENREGAETLYF.

This clone appeared a single time. The junction does not match germline at one end; this may be a read error. Gene names denote mouse genes. The read ends 1 residue before the CDR3 terminus; that terminus is restored from the germline J gene. The gene calls are TRBV13-1 and TRBJ2-2, with 12 bases lining up with TRBD2. Germline V gene data show CDR1 as NSHNY and CDR2 as SYGAGN. The CDR3 is 16 residues long. The CDR3 sequence is CASGDAGLGGTGQLYF. Incomplete CDR3 DNA: TGTGCCAGCGGTGATGCTGGACTGGGGGGGACCGGGCAGCTCTAC.

A remark on this clone: The germline and genes are mouse ones. The CDR3 bases that were read are TGTGCTAGCAGTCCCGGCAGCAACACAGAAGTCTTC. Translation: CASSPGSNTEVF. The CDR3 reads in full as CASSPGSNTEVFF. The chain couples TRBV29 to TRBJ1-1; D call uncertain. The read falls 1 residue short of the CDR3 end, and the missing part is taken from the germline J gene. V was shortened by 5 bases and J by 2 bases, with 9 bases between the two germline ends. Per the germline V gene, CDR1 is MSHET and CDR2 is SYDVDS. The CDR3 loop spans 13 amino acids.

This clone was seen a few times. Here the gene names and germline are mouse. The CDR3 extends 1 residue past the end of the read, so its final part is completed from the germline J gene. The rearrangement uses TRBV19 and TRBJ1-3; D is perhaps TRBD1 (6 bases). Germline assignment: CDR1 FNHDT and CDR2 SITEND (reference sequence). V shed 1 base and J shed 2 bases, with 10 bases lying between them. The CDR3 spans 15 residues. CDR3 in amino acids: CASSISGGPGNTLYF. The covered CDR3 bases are TGTGCCAGCAGTATAAGTGGGGGCCCTGGAAATACGCTCTAT.